This T cell receptor (beta chain) was captured by sequencing in a study of T cells in localized non-small cell lung cancer. Points from the study as a whole: It was uninvolved adjacent lung that showed the highest T cell clonality, exceeding tumor.

The repertoire was sequenced with immunoSEQ multiplex PCR; TCRdb's copy has only in-frame clones and lacks some. Among about 2,700 clones listed, approximately 25% were seen once. Unmatched junction bases numbered 3, after V lost 3 bases and J lost 3 bases. The CDR3 has 15 amino acids. Germline V gene data show CDR1 as KGHSH and CDR2 as LQKENI. As regards this clone: Its antigen is as yet unknown.

This TCR was sampled from a female donor older than 55 with stage I lung adenocarcinoma. The V gene is TRBV18, the J gene TRBJ2-3; TRBD2 agrees at 10 bases. Sample: lung tumor tissue, taken before any cancer treatment. CDR3 in DNA: TGTGCCAGCTCACCCCGAGCGGGAGGGACAGATACGCAGTATTTT. Amino acid sequence: CASSPRAGGTDTQYF.